What follows are 16 T cell receptor beta chains derived from one specimen sequenced in a study of OX40 agonist ivuxolimab in advanced cancers. Method: immunoSEQ multiplex PCR; TCRdb's copy keeps in-frame clones and lacks some. The sample lists 60,000 to 75,000 clones; roughly 88% were seen once. The input for sequencing was CD4+ or CD8+ T cells sorted from blood, taken in a trial of the OX40 agonist ivuxolimab. The origin of the receptors is an adult with an advanced solid tumor such as melanoma, head and neck, liver or kidney cancer.

The chain links TRBV5-4 to TRBJ1-2; the D gene is possibly TRBD1 (5 bases). The CDR3 covers 13 residues. Germline V CDR1 and CDR2: SGHNT, YYREEE (reference sequence). V shed 4 bases and J shed 2 bases, with 9 bases lying between them. This CDR3 is CASSVTGNYGYTF. For the CDR3, the DNA is TGTGCCAGCAGCGTTACAGGAAACTATGGCTACACCTTC.

This chain joins TRBV6-5 and TRBJ1-5; D uncertain. The CDR3 has 13 residues. Trimming took 6 bases from V and 3 from J, leaving 9 bases between them. Germline V gene sequence: CDR1 MNHEY, CDR2 SVGAGI. The CDR3 is CASRAVDNQPQHF. CDR3 DNA: TGTGCCAGCAGGGCCGTTGACAATCAGCCCCAGCATTTT.

The V call is TRBV9, the J call TRBJ1-2; no clear D gene. The CDR3 has 15 amino acids. Germline loops: CDR1 SGDLS, CDR2 YYNGEE. Between the trimmed V and J ends, which lost 4 bases and 4 bases, there was a span of 17 bases. In nucleotides, the CDR3 is TGTGCCAGCAGCACCACCGTGGGCAGATCCTATGGCTACACCTTC. Translated, it gives CASSTTVGRSYGYTF.

This sequence joins TRBV25-1 and TRBJ2-2; possibly TRBD2 for D (7 bases). This CDR3 region has 14 residues. The germline V gene has CDR1 MGHDK and CDR2 SYGVNS. V shed 6 bases and J shed 6 bases, with 14 bases lying between them. CDR3 bases: TGTGCCAGCAGACCGGGGGGCTGGGCCGGGGAGCTGTTTTTT. The encoded protein is CASRPGGWAGELFF.

This clone counts as medium-sized. J is TRBJ2-7 and V is TRBV7-2; 11 positions agree with TRBD1. The ends lost 6 bases at V and 6 bases at J; junction bases unmatched: 10. The CDR3 spans 15 residues. Per germline, CDR1 SGHTA and CDR2 FQGNSA. CDR3 region: CASRPPRTGGVEQYF. CDR3 in DNA: TGTGCCAGCAGACCGCCAAGGACAGGGGGCGTCGAGCAGTACTTC.

This sequence joins TRBV2 and TRBJ1-1; 10 positions agree with TRBD1. Losses at the gene ends were 7 bases for V and 11 bases for J; bases not matched to a gene: 13. The length of the CDR3 is 14 residues. The V gene's germline CDR1 is SNHLY and CDR2 FYNNEI. The CDR3 is CASTKFEGQGLAFF. The CDR3 DNA is TGTGCCAGCACCAAATTTGAGGGACAGGGGTTGGCTTTCTTT.

This sequence joins TRBV6-4 and TRBJ1-1, with D hard to call. There are 13 residues in the CDR3. In germline, CDR1 is MRHNA, CDR2 SNTAGT. V was pared by 2 bases and J by 7 bases, with 11 bases between. This chain's CDR3 is CASSDPPSGEAFF. The CDR3 DNA reads TGTGCCAGCAGTGACCCCCCCAGTGGTGAAGCTTTCTTT.

This sequence joins TRBV6-5 and TRBJ2-3; possible D gene TRBD1, 5 bases. Trimming shortened V by 11 bases and J by 1 base, and 13 bases separated the two germline ends. The CDR3 has 13 amino acids. Germline CDR1 reads MNHEY; CDR2 reads SVGAGI. Written as DNA, the CDR3 is TGTGCCGCTGGGGAACAGGGCACAGATACGCAGTATTTT. This sequence encodes CAAGEQGTDTQYF.

This clone has a handful of counts. DNA for the CDR3: TGTGCCAGCAGCCTATTCAACATGAACACTGAAGCTTTCTTT. It codes for CASSLFNMNTEAFF. The chain links TRBV5-6 to TRBJ1-1; D gene uncertain. The germline V gene encodes CDR1 SGHDT and CDR2 YYEEEE. The CDR3 contains 14 residues. The V and J ends lost 4 bases and 0 bases respectively, with 10 bases between them.

V usage is TRBV6-5 and J usage is TRBJ1-5; D unclear. Deletions cut 6 bases from V and 0 bases from J, with 12 bases between. The germline V gene encodes CDR1 MNHEY and CDR2 SVGAGI. CDR3 length equals 15 residues. CDR3 DNA: TGTGCCAGCAGCCCACTCCCAGGTAGCAATCAGCCCCAGCATTTT. This translates into CASSPLPGSNQPQHF.

Written as DNA, the CDR3 is TGTGCCAGCAGCCTCTCCGCGGGAGGGAGCACAGATACGCAGTATTTT. Protein product: CASSLSAGGSTDTQYF. The V call is TRBV6-4, the J call TRBJ2-3, with TRBD2 matching 9 bases. The CDR3 contains 16 residues. The junction had 7 bases not matched to a gene; V was cut back by 6 bases and J by 0 bases. CDR1 MRHNA and CDR2 SNTAGT come from the germline V gene.

V and J are TRBV21-1 and TRBJ1-1. TRBV21-1 is recorded as a pseudogene. The CDR3 is made up of 14 amino acids. The CDR3 spells CASRTALGNTEAFF. The CDR3 DNA reads as TGTGCCAGCAGGACCGCCCTGGGGAACACTGAAGCTTTCTTT.

J is TRBJ2-3 and V is TRBV28; D is ambiguous. This CDR3 contains 13 residues. V lost 3 bases to trimming and J lost 2 bases, with 6 bases between them. Germline assignment: CDR1 MDHEN and CDR2 SYDVKM. CDR3: CASSLPSTDTQYF. CDR3 sequence (DNA): TGTGCCAGCAGTTTGCCTTCCACAGATACGCAGTATTTT.

The chain joins TRBV6-5 to TRBJ1-2; D is perhaps TRBD1 (6 bases). This CDR3 comprises 15 residues. V was pared by 0 bases and J by 2 bases, with 10 bases between. Per the germline V gene, CDR1 is MNHEY and CDR2 is SVGAGI. The CDR3 bases are TGTGCCAGCAGTTACTCGTCCCAGGGGAACTATGGCTACACCTTC. Encoded protein: CASSYSSQGNYGYTF.

The chain has TRBV10-3 and TRBJ1-2; a weak D match, TRBD1 (6 bases). V shed 3 bases and J shed 8 bases, with 10 bases lying between them. CDR3 size: 12 residues. Germline assignment: CDR1 ENHRY and CDR2 SYGVKD. The CDR3 region has the DNA TGTGCCATCAGTGAAGAAGGGGGGGGCTACACCTTC. The encoded protein is CAISEEGGGYTF.

The gene calls are TRBV9 and TRBJ2-5, with 9 bases that match TRBD1. The trim removed 4 bases at V and 5 bases at J, leaving 6 bases unmatched. Per germline, CDR1 SGDLS and CDR2 YYNGEE. This CDR3 region has 14 residues. This CDR3 is CASSQDRGGETQYF. CDR3 coding DNA: TGTGCCAGCAGCCAGGACAGGGGAGGGGAGACCCAGTACTTC.